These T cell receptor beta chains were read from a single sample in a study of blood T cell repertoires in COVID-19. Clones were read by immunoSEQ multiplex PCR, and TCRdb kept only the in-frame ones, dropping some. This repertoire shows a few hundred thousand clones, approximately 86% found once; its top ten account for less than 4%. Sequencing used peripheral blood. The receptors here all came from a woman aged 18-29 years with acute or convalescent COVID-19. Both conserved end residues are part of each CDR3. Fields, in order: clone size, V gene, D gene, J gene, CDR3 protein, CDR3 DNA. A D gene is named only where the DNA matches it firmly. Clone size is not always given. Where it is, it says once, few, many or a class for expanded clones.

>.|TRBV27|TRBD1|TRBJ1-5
CASSRRRTGGMEPQHF
TGTGCCAGCAGCCGAAGGCGGACAGGGGGCATGGAGCCCCAGCATTTT
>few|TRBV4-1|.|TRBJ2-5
CASSEVEEETQYF
TGCGCCAGCAGCGAGGTGGAGGAAGAGACCCAGTACTTC
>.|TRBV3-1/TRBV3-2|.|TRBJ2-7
CASSHLPYEQYF
TGTGCCAGCAGCCATCTACCCTACGAGCAGTACTTC
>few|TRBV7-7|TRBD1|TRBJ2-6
CASSLAPQGGANVLTF
TGTGCTAGCAGCTTAGCCCCACAGGGGGGGGCCAACGTCCTGACTTTC
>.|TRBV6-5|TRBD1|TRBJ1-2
CASRPTGANNYGYTF
TGTGCCAGCAGACCCACAGGGGCTAATAACTATGGCTACACCTTC
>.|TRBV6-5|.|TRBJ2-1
CASSYRAGNYNEQFF
TGTGCCAGCAGTTACCGTGCGGGTAACTACAATGAGCAGTTCTTC
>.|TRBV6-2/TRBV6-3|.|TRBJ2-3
CASSPLGLADTQYF
TGTGCCAGCAGTCCGCTCGGGTTAGCAGATACGCAGTATTTT
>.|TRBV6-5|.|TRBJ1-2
CASSYYQQGSYGYTF
TGTGCCAGCAGTTACTACCAACAGGGTAGCTATGGCTACACCTTC
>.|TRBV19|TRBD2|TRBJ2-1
CASSETSSHNEQFF
TGTGCCAGTAGTGAGACTAGCTCCCACAATGAGCAGTTCTTC
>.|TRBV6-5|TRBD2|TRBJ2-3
CASTLAGGTDTQYF
TGTGCCAGCACCCTAGCGGGAGGCACAGATACGCAGTATTTT
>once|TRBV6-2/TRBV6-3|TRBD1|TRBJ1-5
CASSWTGGFAQPQHF
TGTGCCAGCAGTTGGACAGGAGGTTTTGCCCAGCCCCAGCATTTT
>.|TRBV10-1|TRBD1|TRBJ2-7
CASSERRAGTGFSEQYF
TGCGCCAGCAGTGAAAGACGAGCCGGGACAGGGTTCTCCGAGCAGTACTTC
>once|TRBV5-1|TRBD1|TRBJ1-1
CASSQWDSEAFF
TGCGCCAGCAGCCAATGGGACAGTGAAGCTTTCTTT
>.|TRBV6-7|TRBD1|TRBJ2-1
CASSYVGDRNNEQFF
TGTGCCAGCAGTTACGTGGGGGACAGAAACAATGAGCAGTTCTTC
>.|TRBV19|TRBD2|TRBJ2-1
CASSVRPQGLADLSYNEQFF
TGTGCCAGTAGTGTCCGCCCTCAGGGACTAGCGGATCTCTCCTACAATGAGCAGTTCTTC
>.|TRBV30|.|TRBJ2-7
CAWSPGVYEQYF
TGTGCCTGGAGTCCGGGGGTCTACGAGCAGTACTTC
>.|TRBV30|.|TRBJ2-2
CAWTPGGELFF
TGTGCCTGGACCCCAGGCGGGGAGCTGTTTTTT
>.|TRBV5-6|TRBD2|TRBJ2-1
CASSLSSGAQQFF
TGTGCCAGCAGCTTGTCTAGCGGGGCCCAGCAGTTCTTC
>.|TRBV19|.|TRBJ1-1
CASSRGASGTEAFF
TGTGCCAGTAGTAGAGGTGCGTCCGGGACTGAAGCTTTCTTT
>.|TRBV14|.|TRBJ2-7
CASSQVQGPVTYEQYF
TGTGCCAGCAGCCAAGTCCAGGGGCCCGTAACCTACGAGCAGTACTTC
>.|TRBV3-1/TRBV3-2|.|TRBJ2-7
CASSQELASSYEQYF
TGTGCCAGCAGCCAAGAGCTAGCGTCTTCCTACGAGCAGTACTTC
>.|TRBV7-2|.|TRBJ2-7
CASSLSDRSSYEQYF
TGTGCCAGCAGCTTATCTGACAGGAGCTCCTACGAGCAGTACTTC
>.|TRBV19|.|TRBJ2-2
CASSVGPSGIRSGELFF
TGTGCCAGTAGTGTGGGGCCTTCAGGGATTCGGTCCGGGGAGCTGTTTTTT
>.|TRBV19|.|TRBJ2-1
CASRTDLLSYNEQFF
TGTGCCAGTAGGACAGATCTCTTGTCCTACAATGAGCAGTTCTTC
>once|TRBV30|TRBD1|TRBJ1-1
CAWSAKGQRIGFAFF
TGTGCCTGGAGTGCTAAGGGACAGCGAATAGGATTTGCTTTCTTT
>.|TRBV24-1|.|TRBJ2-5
CATSDLSTLFQETQYF
TGTGCCACCAGTGATTTGAGTACCCTATTCCAAGAGACCCAGTACTTC
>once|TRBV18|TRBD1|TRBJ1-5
CASSPGTANNQPQHF
TGTGCCAGCTCACCGGGGACAGCCAACAATCAGCCCCAGCATTTT
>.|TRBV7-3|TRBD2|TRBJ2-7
CASSTHTSGKIYEQYF
TGTGCCAGCAGCACCCATACTAGCGGGAAAATCTACGAGCAGTACTTC
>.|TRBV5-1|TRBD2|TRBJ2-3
CASSEGLAGADTQYF
TGCGCCAGCAGCGAGGGACTAGCGGGAGCTGATACGCAGTATTTT
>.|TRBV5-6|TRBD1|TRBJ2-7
CASSPRDSNSYEQYF
TGTGCCAGCAGCCCCAGGGACAGCAATTCCTACGAGCAGTACTTC
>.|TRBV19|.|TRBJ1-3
CATSPGVGNTIYF
TGTGCCACCAGTCCAGGGGTTGGAAACACCATATATTTT
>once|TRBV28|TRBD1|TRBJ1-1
CASAWGQDFAEAFF
TGTGCCAGCGCATGGGGACAGGACTTCGCTGAAGCTTTCTTT
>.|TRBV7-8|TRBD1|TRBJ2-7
CASSLGTASYEQYF
TGTGCCAGCAGCTTGGGGACAGCCTCCTACGAGCAGTACTTC
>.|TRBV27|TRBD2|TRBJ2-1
CASSPLAGSYNEQFF
TGTGCCAGCAGTCCCCTAGCGGGCTCCTACAATGAGCAGTTCTTC
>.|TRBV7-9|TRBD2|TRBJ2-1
CASSLSGSDEQFF
TGTGCCAGCAGCTTAAGCGGGAGTGATGAGCAGTTCTTC
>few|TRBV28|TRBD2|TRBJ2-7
CASSLPIAGGRYEQYF
TGTGCCAGCAGTTTACCCATCGCGGGAGGGCGCTACGAGCAGTACTTC
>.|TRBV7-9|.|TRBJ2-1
CASSLAWAGAYNEQFF
TGTGCCAGCAGCTTAGCGTGGGCAGGGGCATACAATGAGCAGTTCTTC
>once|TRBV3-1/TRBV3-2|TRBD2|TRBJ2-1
CASSPRDYDNEQFF
TGTGCCAGCAGCCCCCGGGACTATGACAATGAGCAGTTCTTC
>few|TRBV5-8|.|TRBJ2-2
CASSLFGRDANTGELFF
TGTGCCAGCAGCTTGTTTGGGCGGGACGCGAACACCGGGGAGCTGTTTTTT
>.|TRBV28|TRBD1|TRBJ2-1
CASSTTGGSYNEQFF
TGTGCCAGCAGCACGACAGGGGGCTCCTACAATGAGCAGTTCTTC
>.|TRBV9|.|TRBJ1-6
CASSVAGGPDNSPLHF
TGTGCCAGCAGCGTAGCGGGCGGGCCAGACAATTCACCCCTCCACTTT
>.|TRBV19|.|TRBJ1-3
CASSRLSGNTIYF
TGTGCCAGTAGCCGACTCTCTGGAAACACCATATATTTT
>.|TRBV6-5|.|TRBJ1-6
CASSYLNRGSNSPLHF
TGTGCCAGCAGTTACTTAAATAGAGGGAGTAATTCACCCCTCCACTTT
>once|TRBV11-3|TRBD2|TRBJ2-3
CASSLGPTSGSTDTQYF
TGTGCCAGCAGCTTAGGGCCTACTAGCGGGAGCACAGATACGCAGTATTTT
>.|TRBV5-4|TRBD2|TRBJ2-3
CASSLASGLTDTQYF
TGTGCCAGCAGCTTGGCTAGCGGGCTCACAGATACGCAGTATTTT
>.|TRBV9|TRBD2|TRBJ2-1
CASSDRGGTSGLYNEQFF
TGTGCCAGCAGCGATAGGGGAGGGACTAGCGGACTATACAATGAGCAGTTCTTC
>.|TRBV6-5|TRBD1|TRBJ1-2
CASSYGGTGNYGYTF
TGTGCCAGCAGTTACGGTGGGACAGGGAACTATGGCTACACCTTC
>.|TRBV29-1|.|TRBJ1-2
CSVEGQGFGYTF
TGCAGCGTTGAAGGGCAGGGTTTTGGCTACACCTTC
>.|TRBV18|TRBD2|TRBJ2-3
CASSPGGSITDTQYF
TGTGCCAGCTCACCAGGCGGGAGTATCACAGATACGCAGTATTTT
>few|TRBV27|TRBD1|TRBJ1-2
CASSQTTGVPGYTF
TGTGCCAGCAGCCAAACAACAGGGGTCCCTGGCTACACCTTC